This record looks at one T cell receptor beta chain sequence and its context. Its antigen is not known. One junction end disagrees with the germline gene, perhaps due to a read error. These data originate in a study of blood T cells in healthy people across ages. Overall study results and limits: Estimates of total diversity, which came from one million sequenced T cells, were considered to be underestimates.

Combining a sample-barcoded 5' primer with a J-beta primer mix, a second PCR ran for about 6 to 12 cycles. From the 5' RACE reads, TCRdb called clonotypes with MiXCR, one entry per CDR3 protein. The sample gives about 1,500,000 distinct CDR3 sequences, 42% of which show up once; 7% to 9% is in the top ten. What was sequenced was blood. This receptor was taken from a woman in her late teens or twenties in good health.

Here the CDR3 reads CASSVARDGTQYF. CDR3 nucleotide sequence: TGTGCCAGCAGCGTAGCCAGGGATGGGACCCAGTACTTC. The chain is built from TRBV7-2 and TRBJ2-7; possible D gene TRBD1, 5 bases. Judging by the DNA end, TRBJ2-5 fits better; the J call may be wrong. CDR3 size: 13 residues. The germline V gene encodes CDR1 SGHTA and CDR2 FQGNSA.